A few counts support the clone carrying this TCR beta chain. The PCR made use of 60 Vbeta and 13 Jbeta primers. Generated by immunoSEQ multiplex PCR, the TCRdb table keeps only in-frame clones and is missing some. Found here are around 120,000 clones, around 75% of them singletons; the top ten hold more than 7.5%. CDR1 and CDR2 from the germline V gene are SGHTA and FQGNSA. V was clipped by 6 bases and J by 5 bases; unmatched bases: 9. The CDR3 loop spans 14 amino acids. This sample was included in a study of cytomegalovirus exposure and HLA in healthy donors. The TCR comes from a woman aged 50 to 60 in good health and CMV-seropositive. The chain recombines TRBV7-2 with TRBJ1-1; TRBD1 matches at 7 bases. Sequenced input: PBMCs. The CDR3 reads CASSQTGTGTEAFF. The CDR3 DNA sequence: TGTGCCAGCAGTCAGACAGGGACGGGAACTGAAGCTTTCTTT.